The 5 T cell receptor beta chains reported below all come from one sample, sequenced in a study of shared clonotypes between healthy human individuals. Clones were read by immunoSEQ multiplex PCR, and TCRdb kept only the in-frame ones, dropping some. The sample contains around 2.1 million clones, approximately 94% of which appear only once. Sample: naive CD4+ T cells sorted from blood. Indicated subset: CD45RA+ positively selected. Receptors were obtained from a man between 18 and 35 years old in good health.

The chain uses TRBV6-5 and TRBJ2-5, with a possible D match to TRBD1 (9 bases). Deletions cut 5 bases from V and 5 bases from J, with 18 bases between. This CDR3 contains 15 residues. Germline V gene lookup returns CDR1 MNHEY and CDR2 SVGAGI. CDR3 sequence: CASSPTGGGGETQYF. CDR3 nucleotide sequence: TGTGCCAGCAGTCCTACAGGGGGCGGGGGGGAGACCCAGTACTTC.

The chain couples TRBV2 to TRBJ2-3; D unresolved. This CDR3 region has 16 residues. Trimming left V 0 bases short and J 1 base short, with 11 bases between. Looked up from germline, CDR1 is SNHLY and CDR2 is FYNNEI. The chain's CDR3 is CASSEAERIGTDTQYF. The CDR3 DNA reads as TGTGCCAGCAGTGAAGCGGAAAGGATCGGCACAGATACGCAGTATTTT.

CDR3 protein: CASSTSGYNEQFF. CDR3 DNA sequence: TGTGCCAGCTCCACTAGCGGCTACAATGAGCAGTTCTTC. This chain uses TRBV18 with TRBJ2-1; TRBD2 agrees at 8 bases. CDR3 length: 13 amino acids. After removal of 6 bases from V and 3 bases from J, the junction contained 1 base not matched to a gene. The V gene's germline CDR1 is KGHSH and CDR2 LQKENI.

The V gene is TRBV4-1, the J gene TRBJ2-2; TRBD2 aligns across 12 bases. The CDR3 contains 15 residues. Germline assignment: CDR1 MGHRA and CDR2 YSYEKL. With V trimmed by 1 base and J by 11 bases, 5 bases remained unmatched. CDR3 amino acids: CASSQALAGGGELFF. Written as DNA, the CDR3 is TGCGCCAGCAGCCAAGCACTAGCGGGAGGCGGAGAGCTGTTTTTT.

The CDR3 coding sequence is TGTGCCAGCAGTTCCGCCGGCGGAGAGGGGGGCTACACCTTC. It encodes CASSSAGGEGGYTF. The chain couples TRBV28 to TRBJ1-2; tentatively, D is TRBD1 (5 bases). Germline V CDR1 and CDR2: MDHEN, SYDVKM. The CDR3 extends over 14 amino acids. The germline V and J ends were trimmed by 4 bases and 8 bases, with 17 bases remaining between them.